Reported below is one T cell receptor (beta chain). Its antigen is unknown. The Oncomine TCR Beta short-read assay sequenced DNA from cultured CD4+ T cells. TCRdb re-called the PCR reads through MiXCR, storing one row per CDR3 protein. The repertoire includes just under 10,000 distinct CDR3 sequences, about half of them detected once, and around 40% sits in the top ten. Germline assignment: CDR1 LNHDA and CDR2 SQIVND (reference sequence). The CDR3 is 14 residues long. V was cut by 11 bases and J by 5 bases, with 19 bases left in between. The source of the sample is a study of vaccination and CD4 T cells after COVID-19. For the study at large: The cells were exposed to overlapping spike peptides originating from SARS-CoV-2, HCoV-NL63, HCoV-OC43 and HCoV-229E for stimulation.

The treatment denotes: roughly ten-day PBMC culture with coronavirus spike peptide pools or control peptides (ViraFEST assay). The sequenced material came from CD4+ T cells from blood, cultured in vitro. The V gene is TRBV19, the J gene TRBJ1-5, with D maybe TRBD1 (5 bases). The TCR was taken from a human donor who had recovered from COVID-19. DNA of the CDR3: TGTGCCGACCCTGGCGGGCAGGGAGATCAGCCCCAGCATTTT. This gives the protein CADPGGQGDQPQHF.